These 11 T cell receptor beta chains share one sample of origin, sequenced in a study of blood T cell repertoires in COVID-19. Sequencing was performed with immunoSEQ multiplex PCR; in TCRdb, only in-frame clones are kept and a portion is missing. The sample gives 330,000 or so clones, around nine tenths of which show up once; 3.9% is in the top ten. Material for sequencing was peripheral blood. Every receptor here comes from a woman aged 55-69 years with COVID-19, enrolled during active disease.

The rearrangement uses TRBV14 and TRBJ2-5, with D possibly being TRBD2 (5 bases). The CDR3 runs to 13 residues. From germline, CDR1 is SGHDN and CDR2 FVKESK. CDR3 region: CVRREAVQETQYF. The CDR3 nucleotides read TGTGTCCGAAGGGAAGCGGTGCAAGAGACCCAGTACTTC.

This clone was counted a single time. This chain connects TRBV19 to TRBJ2-1; D may be TRBD2 (6 bases). The CDR3 has 14 amino acids. Trimming stripped 3 bases from V and 3 bases from J, with 9 bases between. Germline-derived CDR1 and CDR2 are LNHDA and SQIVND (reference sequence). Here the CDR3 reads CASSMEGIYNEQFF. CDR3 DNA: TGTGCCAGTAGTATGGAGGGGATCTACAATGAGCAGTTCTTC.

This clone was found once. V and J are TRBV3-1 (or the pseudogene TRBV3-2) and TRBJ1-2; D call uncertain. Looked up from germline, CDR1 is LGHDT and CDR2 is YNNKEL (reference sequence). Trimming pared 0 bases from V and 8 bases from J, leaving 19 bases between. The CDR3 covers 16 residues. CDR3 loop: CASSQEQRMITLGYTF. In DNA, the CDR3 is TGTGCCAGCAGCCAAGAACAGCGGATGATCACGTTGGGCTACACCTTC.

This chain uses TRBV27 with TRBJ2-7; 14 bases align to TRBD2. The CDR3 loop spans 18 amino acids. V was clipped by 2 bases and J by 0 bases; unmatched bases: 6. The V gene's germline CDR1 is MNHEY and CDR2 SMNVEV (reference sequence). The CDR3, as DNA: TGTGCCAGCAGTTTAGTCGGGACTAGCGGGGGTATCTCCTACGAGCAGTACTTC. Its protein product is CASSLVGTSGGISYEQYF.

This chain links TRBV18 with TRBJ1-3; D may be TRBD1 (5 bases). V lost 4 bases to trimming and J lost 2 bases, with 6 bases between them. This CDR3 contains 13 residues. Germline values: CDR1 KGHSH, CDR2 LQKENI. The CDR3 loop reads CASSRGTGNTIYF. The CDR3 region has the DNA TGTGCCAGCTCACGGGGCACTGGAAACACCATATATTTT. The whole variable domain, remainder taken from reference TRBV18 and TRBJ1-3, is NAGVMQNPRHLVRRRGQEARLRCSPMKGHSHVYWYRQLPEEGLKFMVYLQKENIIDESGMPKERFSAEFPKEGPSILRIQQVVRGDSAAYFCASSRGTGNTIYFGEGSWLTVV.

The rearrangement uses TRBV7-2 and TRBJ2-3, with a possible D match to TRBD1 (5 bases). V lost 4 bases and J lost 9, with 14 bases in between. The CDR3 runs 13 residues. Per the germline V gene, CDR1 is SGHTA and CDR2 is FQGNSA. CDR3 in amino acids: CASSSGQVETQYF. The DNA of the CDR3 is TGTGCCAGCAGCTCAGGACAAGTTGAGACGCAGTATTTT.

This chain links TRBV6-5 with TRBJ1-5; D is unresolved. V was clipped by 6 bases and J by 5 bases, with 11 bases between them. The CDR3 length is 13 residues. The germline gives CDR1 MNHEY, CDR2 SVGAGI. The CDR3 DNA sequence: TGTGCCAGCAGGAAAGACACCCATCAGCCCCAGCATTTT. It translates to CASRKDTHQPQHF.

The rearrangement uses TRBV28 and TRBJ1-6; maybe TRBD1 (5 bases). This CDR3 has 16 amino acids. Trimming cost V 5 bases and J 6 bases, with 17 bases left between them. Germline CDR1 is MDHEN and CDR2 is SYDVKM. The CDR3 region has the DNA TGTGCCAGCAGTACGGGGACTTTGGGTGGTAATTCACCCCTCCACTTT. This encodes CASSTGTLGGNSPLHF.

J is TRBJ1-2 and V is TRBV14, with D hard to call. The V and J ends lost 0 bases and 3 bases respectively, with 11 bases between them. This CDR3 comprises 15 residues. Germline CDR1 is SGHDN and CDR2 is FVKESK. The CDR3 loop is CASSQERGFDYGYTF. CDR3 DNA: TGTGCCAGCAGCCAAGAAAGAGGTTTCGACTATGGCTACACCTTC. Full variable domain (missing parts from reference TRBV14 and TRBJ1-2): EAGVTQFPSHSVIEKGQTVTLRCDPISGHDNLYWYRRVMGKEIKFLLHFVKESKQDESGMPNNRFLAERTGGTYSTLKVQPAELEDSGVYFCASSQERGFDYGYTFGSGTRLTVV.

The genes are TRBV4-1 and TRBJ1-1; TRBD1 matches 7 bases. The germline gives CDR1 MGHRA, CDR2 YSYEKL. CDR3 length: 16 residues. The trim removed 3 bases at V and 5 bases at J, leaving 12 bases unmatched. CDR3 sequence (DNA): TGCGCCAGCAGCCACCAACGACAGGGCCCTCAAACTGAAGCTTTCTTT. Its translation is CASSHQRQGPQTEAFF.

The J gene is TRBJ2-3, the V gene TRBV28; D perhaps matches TRBD2 (5 bases). The germline V gene encodes CDR1 MDHEN and CDR2 SYDVKM. V was pared by 4 bases and J by 2 bases, with 10 bases between. The length of the CDR3 is 14 residues. This CDR3 is CASSSRGFTDTQYF. CDR3 DNA sequence: TGTGCCAGCAGTTCTCGGGGTTTCACAGATACGCAGTATTTT.